This is a list of T cell receptor beta chains from one sample in a study of cytomegalovirus exposure and HLA in healthy donors. Clones were sequenced by immunoSEQ multiplex PCR, and TCRdb holds only the in-frame ones, with some missing. The table records 96,000 or so clones, about four fifths of them present only once. Sequenced material: PBMCs. The receptors derive from a woman in her sixties or seventies in good health and CMV-seropositive. CDR3s include the opening cysteine and the closing phenylalanine or tryptophan. D genes are given only for firm matches. The size field is filled for only some rows; it gives once, few, many or a size class.

v_call: TRBV5-1
j_call: TRBJ1-6
clone_size: few
d_call: NA
cdr3_nt: TGCGCCAGCAGACCGAGGGATGACTATAATTCACCCCTCCACTTT
cdr3_aa: CASRPRDDYNSPLHF

v_call: TRBV11-2
j_call: TRBJ2-1
clone_size: few
d_call: NA
cdr3_nt: TGTGCCAGCAGCGAACTTGGAGTCACTCAGAATGAGCAGTTCTTC
cdr3_aa: CASSELGVTQNEQFF

v_call: TRBV27
j_call: TRBJ1-2
clone_size: NA
d_call: NA
cdr3_nt: TGTGCCAGCACCCGACCGGGGGAAGGCTACACCTTC
cdr3_aa: CASTRPGEGYTF

v_call: TRBV11-2
j_call: TRBJ2-7
clone_size: few
d_call: NA
cdr3_nt: TGTGCCAGCAGCTTGGGCGGGGTTCTTTCGAAGCAGTACTTC
cdr3_aa: CASSLGGVLSKQYF

v_call: TRBV9
j_call: TRBJ2-3
clone_size: NA
d_call: NA
cdr3_nt: TGTGCCAGCAGCGTAGCCGTACTAGCCTTCGATACGCAGTATTTT
cdr3_aa: CASSVAVLAFDTQYF

v_call: TRBV6-5
j_call: TRBJ2-7
clone_size: NA
d_call: TRBD1
cdr3_nt: TGTGCCAGCAGTTACGGAGGGACAGGGCCCTACGAGCAGTACTTC
cdr3_aa: CASSYGGTGPYEQYF

v_call: TRBV7-8
j_call: TRBJ1-5
clone_size: few
d_call: NA
cdr3_nt: TGTGCCAGCAGCCCTCAGGGAAATAGCAATCAGCCCCAGCATTTT
cdr3_aa: CASSPQGNSNQPQHF

v_call: TRBV6-5
j_call: TRBJ2-7
clone_size: NA
d_call: TRBD2
cdr3_nt: TGTGCCAGCGAACCTAGCGGGACCTACGAGCAGTACTTC
cdr3_aa: CASEPSGTYEQYF

v_call: TRBV4-2
j_call: TRBJ2-5
clone_size: NA
d_call: NA
cdr3_nt: TGTGCCAGCAGCCAAGATGAACTGCAAGAGACCCAGTACTTC
cdr3_aa: CASSQDELQETQYF

v_call: TRBV9
j_call: TRBJ2-7
clone_size: NA
d_call: TRBD2
cdr3_nt: TGTGCCAGCAGCCGGGCGGGAGCCGAGCAGTACTTC
cdr3_aa: CASSRAGAEQYF

v_call: TRBV13
j_call: TRBJ2-1
clone_size: NA
d_call: NA
cdr3_nt: TGTGCCAGCAGCTTAGGTGAGTTCCACAATGAGCAGTTCTTC
cdr3_aa: CASSLGEFHNEQFF

v_call: TRBV29-1
j_call: TRBJ1-1
clone_size: NA
d_call: NA
cdr3_nt: TGCAGCCATACGGCGGGGGGGAACACTGAAGCTTTCTTT
cdr3_aa: CSHTAGGNTEAFF

v_call: TRBV5-4
j_call: TRBJ2-1
clone_size: NA
d_call: NA
cdr3_nt: TGTGCCAGCAGCTTGGCGGGAACGGGTAATGAGCAGTTCTTC
cdr3_aa: CASSLAGTGNEQFF

v_call: TRBV18
j_call: TRBJ1-4
clone_size: NA
d_call: TRBD1
cdr3_nt: TGTGCCAGCTCACTTGGGACAGGGATCGAAAAACTGTTTTTT
cdr3_aa: CASSLGTGIEKLFF

v_call: TRBV28
j_call: TRBJ2-1
clone_size: NA
d_call: TRBD2
cdr3_nt: TGTGCCAGCAGGTGGGGGGGTGGGTCCTACAATGAGCAGTTCTTC
cdr3_aa: CASRWGGGSYNEQFF

v_call: TRBV5-6
j_call: TRBJ1-4
clone_size: NA
d_call: NA
cdr3_nt: TGTGCCAGCAGCACAGGACCGGTTTTCGAAAAACTGTTTTTT
cdr3_aa: CASSTGPVFEKLFF

v_call: TRBV10-3
j_call: TRBJ1-2
clone_size: NA
d_call: NA
cdr3_nt: TGTGCCATCAGACACGACAGCCCCTATGGCTACACCTTC
cdr3_aa: CAIRHDSPYGYTF

v_call: TRBV28
j_call: TRBJ2-7
clone_size: NA
d_call: NA
cdr3_nt: TGTGCCAGCAGGGGATCGACAGACTACGAGCAGTACTTC
cdr3_aa: CASRGSTDYEQYF

v_call: TRBV9
j_call: TRBJ2-7
clone_size: NA
d_call: NA
cdr3_nt: TGTGCCAGCAGCGACCGGGACAAGGGCTACGAGCAGTACTTC
cdr3_aa: CASSDRDKGYEQYF

v_call: TRBV27
j_call: TRBJ2-3
clone_size: NA
d_call: NA
cdr3_nt: TGTGCCAGCAGTTTTTCCCCCGTTGGCACAGATACGCAGTATTTT
cdr3_aa: CASSFSPVGTDTQYF

v_call: TRBV7-9
j_call: TRBJ2-7
clone_size: NA
d_call: TRBD1
cdr3_nt: TGTGCCAGCAGCGGGGGACAGGAGAGCTCCTACGAGCAGTACTTC
cdr3_aa: CASSGGQESSYEQYF

v_call: TRBV18
j_call: TRBJ1-1
clone_size: NA
d_call: NA
cdr3_nt: TGTGCCAGCTCACCAATCGGCCTGCGGGGGCGCACTGAAGCTTTCTTT
cdr3_aa: CASSPIGLRGRTEAFF

v_call: TRBV5-1
j_call: TRBJ1-1
clone_size: NA
d_call: NA
cdr3_nt: TGCGCCAGCAGCCTGGGCCCGGGGGGTACTGAAGCTTTCTTT
cdr3_aa: CASSLGPGGTEAFF

v_call: TRBV2
j_call: TRBJ2-6
clone_size: NA
d_call: NA
cdr3_nt: TGTGCCAGCAGTGACTGGGAGTCTGGGGCCAACGTCCTGACTTTC
cdr3_aa: CASSDWESGANVLTF

v_call: TRBV5-1
j_call: TRBJ2-1
clone_size: NA
d_call: NA
cdr3_nt: TGCGCCAGCAGCTTGGGACAAAGCTCCTACAATGAGCAGTTCTTC
cdr3_aa: CASSLGQSSYNEQFF

v_call: TRBV7-7
j_call: TRBJ2-1
clone_size: NA
d_call: TRBD2
cdr3_nt: TGTGCTAGCAGCACCGGACTAGCGGGAGGCTTGAGCTCCTACAATGAGCAGTTCTTC
cdr3_aa: CASSTGLAGGLSSYNEQFF

v_call: TRBV2
j_call: TRBJ2-1
clone_size: many
d_call: NA
cdr3_nt: TGTGCCAGCGGGGACTTGAGCTCCTACAATGAGCAGTTCTTC
cdr3_aa: CASGDLSSYNEQFF

v_call: TRBV6-5
j_call: TRBJ1-1
clone_size: once
d_call: TRBD1
cdr3_nt: TGTGCCAGCAGTGAACAGGGGGGTGAAGCTTTCTTT
cdr3_aa: CASSEQGGEAFF

v_call: TRBV9
j_call: TRBJ2-7
clone_size: NA
d_call: TRBD1
cdr3_nt: TGTGCCAGCAGCGTAAGGTCGGGACAGGGGTACGAGCAGTACTTC
cdr3_aa: CASSVRSGQGYEQYF

v_call: TRBV11-3
j_call: TRBJ2-5
clone_size: few
d_call: NA
cdr3_nt: TGTGCCAGCAGCATAGGGGCAGGGACAACCCAAGAGACCCAGTACTTC
cdr3_aa: CASSIGAGTTQETQYF

v_call: TRBV15
j_call: TRBJ1-5
clone_size: NA
d_call: NA
cdr3_nt: TGTGCCACCAGCAGAGCCCGGGGAGGCCATCAGCCCCAGCATTTT
cdr3_aa: CATSRARGGHQPQHF

v_call: TRBV2
j_call: TRBJ2-2
clone_size: few
d_call: TRBD2
cdr3_nt: TGTGCCAGCAGCTTGGGGAGGGACGCCGGGGAGCTGTTTTTT
cdr3_aa: CASSLGRDAGELFF

v_call: TRBV10-1
j_call: TRBJ2-7
clone_size: NA
d_call: NA
cdr3_nt: TGCGCCAGCAGTGGCAGGACTTCCCCCTACGAGCAGTACTTC
cdr3_aa: CASSGRTSPYEQYF

v_call: TRBV19
j_call: TRBJ2-7
clone_size: NA
d_call: TRBD1
cdr3_nt: TGTGCCAGTAGTAGACAGGGGCGGGACGAGCAGTACTTC
cdr3_aa: CASSRQGRDEQYF

v_call: TRBV5-4
j_call: TRBJ2-5
clone_size: few
d_call: NA
cdr3_nt: TGTGCCAGCAGCCCCAGGGCCGGGTACCAAGAGACCCAGTACTTC
cdr3_aa: CASSPRAGYQETQYF

v_call: TRBV6-1
j_call: TRBJ2-5
clone_size: NA
d_call: NA
cdr3_nt: TGTGCCAGCAAGAAGCGGGTCGGGGAGACCCAGTACTTC
cdr3_aa: CASKKRVGETQYF

v_call: TRBV7-2
j_call: TRBJ2-3
clone_size: NA
d_call: TRBD1
cdr3_nt: TGTGCCAGCAGCCCCGGGACAGACCTTAGTACGCAGTATTTT
cdr3_aa: CASSPGTDLSTQYF

v_call: TRBV2
j_call: TRBJ1-2
clone_size: NA
d_call: TRBD1
cdr3_nt: TGTGCCAGCGGCCCCAGCGGACAGGGGTCTCATGGCTACACCTTC
cdr3_aa: CASGPSGQGSHGYTF

v_call: TRBV29-1
j_call: TRBJ2-7
clone_size: NA
d_call: TRBD1
cdr3_nt: TGCAGCGTTGGAGGGACAGCCTCCTACGAGCAGTACTTC
cdr3_aa: CSVGGTASYEQYF

v_call: TRBV7-9
j_call: TRBJ1-1
clone_size: NA
d_call: NA
cdr3_nt: TGTGCCAGCAGCCTAGGTCCAGGGAACACTGAAGCTTTCTTT
cdr3_aa: CASSLGPGNTEAFF

v_call: TRBV7-9
j_call: TRBJ2-7
clone_size: NA
d_call: NA
cdr3_nt: TGTTCCAGCAGCTTAGTAAGACAGGGAGGTTACGAGCAGTACTTC
cdr3_aa: CSSSLVRQGGYEQYF